Below, 14 T cell receptor beta chains from the same sample are listed, as sequenced in a study of Graves' ophthalmopathy and Graves' hyperthyroidism. Amplification from RNA transcripts yielded the TCR beta CDR3 regions. The library came from an HTBI-primed first-round RT-PCR and a second-round multiplex PCR. TCRdb reprocessed the multiplex PCR reads via MiXCR and lists one record per CDR3 protein. The sample includes hundreds of thousands of distinct CDR3 sequences, about two fifths of them seen just once. The sequenced material came from peripheral blood. Source of these receptors: an adult man with Graves' ophthalmopathy.

This clonotype has a count of ten or more. The rearrangement links TRBV15 to TRBJ1-6, with D unresolved. CDR1 LNHNV and CDR2 YYDKDF come from the germline V gene (reference sequence). The ends were cut back, 0 bases at V and 8 bases at J, with 11 bases in the middle. CDR3 length equals 15 residues. The CDR3 spells CATSRDKGRHSPLHF. CDR3 in DNA: TGTGCCACCAGCAGAGATAAAGGGAGGCATTCACCCCTCCACTTT.

J is TRBJ2-7 and V is TRBV7-2, with TRBD1 matching over 10 bases. The germline V gene has CDR1 SGHTA and CDR2 FQGNSA. With 1 base clipped from V and 7 bases from J, the junction kept 10 bases outside the gene matches. This CDR3 is 16 amino acids long. For the CDR3, the DNA is TGTGCCAGCAGCTTAGGGGACAGGGGTGGCACCGGGGAGCAGTACTTC. This gives the protein CASSLGDRGGTGEQYF.

This clonotype came up once. The V gene is TRBV5-1, the J gene TRBJ2-3, with a possible D match to TRBD2 (5 bases). The CDR3 length is 14 residues. Trimming took off 5 bases at V and 9 bases at J, with 19 bases between the two ends. Germline V gene lookup returns CDR1 SGHRS and CDR2 YFSETQ. Written as DNA, the CDR3 is TGCGCCAGCAGAGCGGACGGTGACTTGGGAACGCAGTATTTT. Its translation: CASRADGDLGTQYF. The full variable domain, rest sourced from reference TRBV5-1 and TRBJ2-3, is KAGVTQTPRYLIKTRGQQVTLSCSPISGHRSVSWYQQTPGQGLQFLFEYFSETQRNKGNFPGRFSGRQFSNSRSEMNVSTLELGDSALYLCASRADGDLGTQYFGPGTRLTVL.

This clonotype was found many times. The CDR3 nucleotides are TGCGCCAGCAGCCAAGATTCGGCTCAGCCCCAGCATTTT. Translation gives CASSQDSAQPQHF. The chain has TRBV4-1 and TRBJ1-5, with no clear D. The V gene's germline CDR1 is MGHRA and CDR2 YSYEKL. The CDR3 spans 13 residues. Trimming cost V 0 bases and J 6 bases, with 6 bases left between them.

Comment on this clonotype: An end of the junction does not agree with germline; a read error may underlie this. The CDR3 nucleotides read TGTGCTAGCAGCTTAGGGGGTTACAGTTACTCTGGGGCCAACGTCCTGACTTTC. Amino acid sequence: CASSLGGYSYSGANVLTF. The chain combines TRBV13 with TRBJ2-6, with D perhaps TRBD1 (6 bases). Germline CDR1 reads PRHDT; CDR2 reads FYEKMQ (reference sequence). The CDR3 is 18 residues long.

This clonotype has more than one count but fewer than ten. The J gene is TRBJ2-1, the V gene TRBV10-3, with 11 positions matching TRBD1. V shed 10 bases, J shed 4 bases, and the junction held 6 bases outside the gene matches. This CDR3 spans 14 amino acids. Germline CDR1 is ENHRY and CDR2 is SYGVKD. The CDR3 bases are TGTGCCACTAGGGACAGGGGGACTTACAATGAGCAGTTCTTC. Translation: CATRDRGTYNEQFF.

The J gene is TRBJ1-2, the V gene TRBV2, with 11 positions matching TRBD1. CDR3 length: 16 residues. Germline V gene sequence: CDR1 SNHLY, CDR2 FYNNEI. Losses at the gene ends were 6 bases for V and 8 bases for J; bases not matched to a gene: 14. CDR3: CASSPTGTGGLGGYTF. In DNA, the CDR3 is TGTGCCAGCAGCCCAACCGGGACAGGGGGTTTAGGCGGCTACACCTTC.

This clonotype was found many times. The chain employs TRBV7-8 and TRBJ1-4, with D possibly being TRBD1 (5 bases). Trimming removed 1 base at V and 8 bases at J, with 11 bases between. The germline V gene encodes CDR1 SGHVS and CDR2 FQNEAQ. The CDR3 contains 14 residues. DNA of the CDR3: TGTGCCAGCAGCTTAGGCAGGGAAGAAGAAAAACTGTTTTTT. Its protein product is CASSLGREEEKLFF.

This clonotype was recorded many times. V gene TRBV12-3 or TRBV12-4 combines with J gene TRBJ1-1, with 7 nucleotides matching TRBD1. Trimming at V came to 4 bases and at J to 8 bases, leaving 1 base not matched to a gene. This CDR3 has 11 amino acids. The CDR3 loop reads CASSWDREAFF. CDR3 in DNA: TGTGCCAGCAGTTGGGACAGAGAAGCTTTCTTT.

The chain joins TRBV7-9 to TRBJ2-6; TRBD1 aligns across 9 bases. The CDR3 is 15 amino acids. Trimming at V came to 6 bases and at J to 9 bases, leaving 9 bases not matched to a gene. From germline, CDR1 is SEHNR and CDR2 FQNEAQ (reference sequence). The CDR3, as DNA: TGTGCCAGCAGTTCCCCGGGACAGGGTCGCAACGTCCTGACTTTC. It encodes CASSSPGQGRNVLTF. Complete variable domain (other parts from reference TRBV7-9 and TRBJ2-6): DTGVSQNPRHKITKRGQNVTFRCDPISEHNRLYWYRQTLGQGPEFLTYFQNEAQLEKSRLLSDRFSAERPKGSFSTLEIQRTEQGDSAMYLCASSSPGQGRNVLTFGAGSRLTVL.

This clonotype has a count of ten or more. This rearrangement joins TRBV7-6 to TRBJ1-6; 7 bases align to TRBD1. The CDR3 has 15 amino acids. Germline V lookup: CDR1 SGHVS, CDR2 FNYEAQ. The V segment lost 1 base and the J segment 10 bases; nucleotides outside the gene matches: 7. The CDR3 reads CASSLDGTDSSPLHF. Written as DNA, the CDR3 is TGTGCCAGCAGCTTAGACGGGACAGATTCCTCACCCCTCCACTTT.

This chain links TRBV20-1 with TRBJ1-1, with unresolved D. Trimming took 6 bases from V and 5 from J, leaving 19 bases between them. The CDR3 loop spans 14 amino acids. Per the germline V gene, CDR1 is DFQATT and CDR2 is SNEGSKA (reference sequence). CDR3 in amino acids: CSAIDEKIRTEAFF. CDR3 nucleotides: TGCAGTGCCATCGACGAAAAGATTCGGACTGAAGCTTTCTTT.

This clonotype was found many times. The chain couples TRBV20-1 to TRBJ1-5; 7 nucleotides line up with TRBD1. Germline V lookup: CDR1 DFQATT, CDR2 SNEGSKA (reference sequence). V trimming: 3 bases; J trimming: 0 bases; junction bases outside the gene matches: 8. The CDR3 is made up of 16 amino acids. In nucleotides, the CDR3 is TGCAGTGCTAGTCGGGACAGAACTTATAGCAATCAGCCCCAGCATTTT. Amino acid sequence: CSASRDRTYSNQPQHF.

This clonotype was counted many times. The rearrangement uses TRBV5-8 and TRBJ2-7; D not certain. The length of the CDR3 is 13 residues. Trimming took 1 base from V and 3 from J, leaving 8 bases between them. The germline gives CDR1 SGHTS, CDR2 YDEGEE. CDR3 DNA sequence: TGTGCCAGCAGCTTGCACGGGCACTACGAGCAGTACTTC. Encoded protein: CASSLHGHYEQYF.